This T cell receptor beta chain is drawn from a study of cytomegalovirus exposure and HLA in healthy donors. Both 60 Vbeta primers and 13 Jbeta primers went into the PCR. TCRdb keeps only in-frame clones here, not all; method: immunoSEQ multiplex PCR. In the table there are about 160,000 clones, roughly 80% of which are singletons. The sequenced sample was PBMCs. The TCR sequence derives from a woman aged 25 to 39 in good health and CMV-seropositive.

CDR3 residues: CASSYLVSGTGELFF. The CDR3 nucleotides are TGTGCCAGCAGTTATTTAGTTAGCGGGACCGGGGAGCTGTTTTTT. The chain combines TRBV6-5 with TRBJ2-2; 7 bases line up with TRBD2. Germline trimming cut 3 bases from V and 5 bases from J; bases unmatched to any gene: 6. Germline-derived CDR1 and CDR2 are MNHEY and SVGAGI. The CDR3 spans 15 residues.